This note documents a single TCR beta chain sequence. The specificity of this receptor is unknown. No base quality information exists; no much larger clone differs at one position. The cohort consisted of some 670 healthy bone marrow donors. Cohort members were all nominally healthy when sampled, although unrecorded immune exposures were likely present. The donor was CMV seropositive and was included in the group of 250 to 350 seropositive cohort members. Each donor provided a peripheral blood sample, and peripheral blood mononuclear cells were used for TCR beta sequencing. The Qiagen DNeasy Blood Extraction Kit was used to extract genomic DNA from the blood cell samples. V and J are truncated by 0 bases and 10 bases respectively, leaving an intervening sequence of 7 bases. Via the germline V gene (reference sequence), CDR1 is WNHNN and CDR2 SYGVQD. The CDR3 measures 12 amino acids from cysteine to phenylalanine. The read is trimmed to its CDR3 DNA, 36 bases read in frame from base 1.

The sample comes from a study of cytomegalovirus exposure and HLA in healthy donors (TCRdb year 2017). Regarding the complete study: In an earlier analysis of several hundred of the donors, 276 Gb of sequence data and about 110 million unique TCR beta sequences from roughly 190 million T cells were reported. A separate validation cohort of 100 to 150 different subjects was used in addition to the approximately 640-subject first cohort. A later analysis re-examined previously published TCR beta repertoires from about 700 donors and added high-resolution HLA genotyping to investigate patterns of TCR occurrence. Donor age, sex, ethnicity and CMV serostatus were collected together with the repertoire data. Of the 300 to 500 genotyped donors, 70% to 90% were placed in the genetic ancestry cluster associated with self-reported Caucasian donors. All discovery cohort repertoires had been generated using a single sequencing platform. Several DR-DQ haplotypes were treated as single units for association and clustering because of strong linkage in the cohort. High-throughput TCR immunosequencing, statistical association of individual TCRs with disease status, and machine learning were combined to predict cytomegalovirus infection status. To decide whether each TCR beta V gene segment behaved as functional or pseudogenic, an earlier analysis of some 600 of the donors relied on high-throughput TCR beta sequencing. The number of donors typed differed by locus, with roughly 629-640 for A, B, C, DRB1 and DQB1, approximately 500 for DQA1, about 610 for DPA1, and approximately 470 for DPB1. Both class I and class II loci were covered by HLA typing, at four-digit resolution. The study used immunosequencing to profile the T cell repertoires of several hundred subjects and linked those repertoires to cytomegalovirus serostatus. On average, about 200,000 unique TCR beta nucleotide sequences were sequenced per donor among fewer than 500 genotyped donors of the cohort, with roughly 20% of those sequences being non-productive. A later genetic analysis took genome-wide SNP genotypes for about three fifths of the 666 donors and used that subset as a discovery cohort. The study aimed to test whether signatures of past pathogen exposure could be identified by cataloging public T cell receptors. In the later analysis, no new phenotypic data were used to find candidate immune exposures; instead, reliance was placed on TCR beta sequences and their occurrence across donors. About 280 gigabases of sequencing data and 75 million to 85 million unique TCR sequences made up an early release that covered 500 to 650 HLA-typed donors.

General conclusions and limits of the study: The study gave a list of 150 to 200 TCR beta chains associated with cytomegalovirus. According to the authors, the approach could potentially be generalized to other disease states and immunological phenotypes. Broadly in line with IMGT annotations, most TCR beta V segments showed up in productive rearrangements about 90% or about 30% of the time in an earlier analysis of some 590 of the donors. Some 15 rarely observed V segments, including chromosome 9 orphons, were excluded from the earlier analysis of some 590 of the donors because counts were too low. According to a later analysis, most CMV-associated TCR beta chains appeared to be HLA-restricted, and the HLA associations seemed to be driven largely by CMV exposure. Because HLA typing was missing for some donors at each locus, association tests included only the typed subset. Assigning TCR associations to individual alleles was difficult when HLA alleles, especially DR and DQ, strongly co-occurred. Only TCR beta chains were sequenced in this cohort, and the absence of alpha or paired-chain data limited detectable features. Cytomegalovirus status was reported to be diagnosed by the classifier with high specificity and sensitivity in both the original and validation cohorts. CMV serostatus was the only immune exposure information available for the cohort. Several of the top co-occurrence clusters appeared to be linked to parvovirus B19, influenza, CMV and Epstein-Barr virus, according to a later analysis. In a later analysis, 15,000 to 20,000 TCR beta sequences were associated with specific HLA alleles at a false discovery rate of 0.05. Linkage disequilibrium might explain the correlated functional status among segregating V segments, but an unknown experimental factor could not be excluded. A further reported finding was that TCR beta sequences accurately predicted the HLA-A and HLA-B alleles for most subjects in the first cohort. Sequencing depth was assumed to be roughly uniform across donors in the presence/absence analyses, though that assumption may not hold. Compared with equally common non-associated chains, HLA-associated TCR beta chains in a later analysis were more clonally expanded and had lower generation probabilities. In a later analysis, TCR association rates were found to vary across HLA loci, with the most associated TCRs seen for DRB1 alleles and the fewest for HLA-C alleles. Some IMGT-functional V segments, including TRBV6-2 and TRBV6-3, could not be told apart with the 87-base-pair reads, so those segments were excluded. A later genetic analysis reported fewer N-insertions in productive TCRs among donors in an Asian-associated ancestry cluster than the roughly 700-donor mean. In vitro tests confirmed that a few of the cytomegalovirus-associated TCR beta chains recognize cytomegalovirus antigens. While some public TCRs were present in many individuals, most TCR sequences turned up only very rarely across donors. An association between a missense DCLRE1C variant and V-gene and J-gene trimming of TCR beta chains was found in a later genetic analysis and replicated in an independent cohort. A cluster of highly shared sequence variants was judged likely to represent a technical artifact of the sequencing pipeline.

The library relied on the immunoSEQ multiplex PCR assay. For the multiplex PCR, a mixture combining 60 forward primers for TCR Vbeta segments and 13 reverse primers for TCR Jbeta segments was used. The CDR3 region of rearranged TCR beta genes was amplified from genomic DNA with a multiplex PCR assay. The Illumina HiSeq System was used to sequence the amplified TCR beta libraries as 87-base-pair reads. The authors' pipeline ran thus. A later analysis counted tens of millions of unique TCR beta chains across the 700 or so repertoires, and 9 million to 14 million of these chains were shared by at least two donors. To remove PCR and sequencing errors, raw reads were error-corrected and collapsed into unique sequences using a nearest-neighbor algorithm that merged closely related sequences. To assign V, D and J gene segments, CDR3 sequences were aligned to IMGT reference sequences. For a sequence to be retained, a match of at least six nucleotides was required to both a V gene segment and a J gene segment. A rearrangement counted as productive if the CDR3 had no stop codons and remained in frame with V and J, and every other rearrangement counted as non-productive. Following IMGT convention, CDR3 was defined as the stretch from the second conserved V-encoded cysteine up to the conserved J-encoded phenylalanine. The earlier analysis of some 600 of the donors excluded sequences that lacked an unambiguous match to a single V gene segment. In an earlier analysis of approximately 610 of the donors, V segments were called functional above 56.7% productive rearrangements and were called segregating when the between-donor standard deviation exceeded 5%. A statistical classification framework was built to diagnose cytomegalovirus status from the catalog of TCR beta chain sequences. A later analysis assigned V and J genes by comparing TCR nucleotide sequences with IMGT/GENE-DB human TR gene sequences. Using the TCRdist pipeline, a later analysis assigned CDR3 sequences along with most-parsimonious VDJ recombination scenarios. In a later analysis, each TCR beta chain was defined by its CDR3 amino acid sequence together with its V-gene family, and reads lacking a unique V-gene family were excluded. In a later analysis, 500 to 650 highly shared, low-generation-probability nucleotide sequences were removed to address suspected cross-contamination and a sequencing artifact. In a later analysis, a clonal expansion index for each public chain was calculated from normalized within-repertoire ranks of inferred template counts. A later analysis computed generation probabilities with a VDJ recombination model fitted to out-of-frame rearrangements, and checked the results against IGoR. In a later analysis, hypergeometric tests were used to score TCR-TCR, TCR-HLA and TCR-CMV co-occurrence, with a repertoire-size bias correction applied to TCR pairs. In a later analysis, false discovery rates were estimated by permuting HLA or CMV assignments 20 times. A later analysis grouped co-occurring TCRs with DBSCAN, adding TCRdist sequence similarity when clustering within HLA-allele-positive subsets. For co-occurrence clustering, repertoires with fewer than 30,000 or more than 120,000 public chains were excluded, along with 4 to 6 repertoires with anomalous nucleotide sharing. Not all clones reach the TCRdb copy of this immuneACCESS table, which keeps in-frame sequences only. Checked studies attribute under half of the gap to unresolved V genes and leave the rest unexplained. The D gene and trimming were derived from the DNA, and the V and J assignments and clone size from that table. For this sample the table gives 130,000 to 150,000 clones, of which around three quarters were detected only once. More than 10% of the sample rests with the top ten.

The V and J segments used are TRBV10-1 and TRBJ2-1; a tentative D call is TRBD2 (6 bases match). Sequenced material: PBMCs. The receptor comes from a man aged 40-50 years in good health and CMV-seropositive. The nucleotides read TGCGCCAGCAGTGAGTCGGCGGGGGAGCAGTTCTTC. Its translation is CASSESAGEQFF.